A single T cell receptor (beta chain) is shown here with its context. Its target is unknown. This sample is part of a study of blood T cells in healthy people across ages. General observations from the study: The long-lived group displayed more naive CD4+ cells, plus higher diversity, than the aged donors did. Per million T cells, TCR beta diversity dropped about linearly as age rose.

A second PCR of about 6 to 12 cycles used a sample-barcoded 5' primer and a J-beta primer mix. Every cDNA was tagged by a template-switch adaptor with 12 random nucleotides. TCRdb reprocessed the 5' RACE reads with MiXCR, giving one entry per CDR3 protein. The sample has about 830,000 distinct CDR3 sequences; approximately 65% are singletons. The CDR3 is 15 amino acids. V lost 4 bases to trimming and J lost 2 bases, with 14 bases between them. The genes are TRBV12-3 or TRBV12-4 and TRBJ2-5; D gene unclear. The origin of this receptor is a man aged 30-40 years in good health. The sample taken for sequencing was blood. CDR3 amino acids: CASSSSTIGQETQYF. The CDR3 bases are TGTGCCAGCAGTTCCTCGACAATAGGGCAAGAGACCCAGTACTTC.